The TCR beta chain under discussion was sequenced for a study of OX40 agonist ivuxolimab in advanced cancers. Study information: Those treated in dose escalation had hepatocellular carcinoma, melanoma, renal cell cancer or head and neck cancer.

Libraries were prepared by immunoSEQ multiplex PCR; TCRdb keeps only in-frame clonotypes and omits some of them. Of around 130,000 clones in the sample, around 93% are singletons; the top ten hold more than 0.15%. This CDR3 has 15 residues. Germline V gene data show CDR1 as MNHEY and CDR2 as SVGAGI. V was shortened by 2 bases and J by 4 bases, with 9 bases between the two germline ends. Source: CD4+ or CD8+ T cells sorted from blood, taken in a trial of the OX40 agonist ivuxolimab. This chain links TRBV6-5 with TRBJ2-6, with D perhaps being TRBD1 or TRBD2 (5 bases each). This sequence originates from an adult with an advanced solid tumor such as melanoma, head and neck, liver or kidney cancer. The chain's CDR3 is CASSYEGLGANVLTF. CDR3 bases: TGTGCCAGCAGTTACGAGGGGCTCGGGGCCAACGTCCTGACTTTC.